This T cell receptor (beta chain) derives from a study of molecular identifiers for immune sequencing clone quantification. The ends were cut back, 0 bases at V and 0 bases at J, with 9 bases in the middle. This CDR3 spans 16 amino acids. Germline V CDR1 and CDR2: MNHNS, SASEGT. Previously described methods and listed TCR primers were used for bulk TCR libraries. MiXCR, run by TCRdb on the PCR reads, gives a single entry per CDR3 protein. Here the sample spans about 640,000 distinct CDR3 sequences, less than 20% being singletons. This clonotype was detected ten times or more. V is TRBV6-1 and J is TRBJ1-5; D gene uncertain. This clonotype was sampled from a human donor in good health. Some libraries in this study had Jurkat cell RNA spiked in. The specimen sequenced was naive CD8+ T cells from blood, with Jurkat cell RNA spiked in. Documented subset: FACS-sorted CD8+CD4-CCR7+CD45RA+ naive T cells. Here the CDR3 DNA reads TGTGCCAGCAGTGAAGCAGTCTTCTATAGCAATCAGCCCCAGCATTTT. Its protein product is CASSEAVFYSNQPQHF.